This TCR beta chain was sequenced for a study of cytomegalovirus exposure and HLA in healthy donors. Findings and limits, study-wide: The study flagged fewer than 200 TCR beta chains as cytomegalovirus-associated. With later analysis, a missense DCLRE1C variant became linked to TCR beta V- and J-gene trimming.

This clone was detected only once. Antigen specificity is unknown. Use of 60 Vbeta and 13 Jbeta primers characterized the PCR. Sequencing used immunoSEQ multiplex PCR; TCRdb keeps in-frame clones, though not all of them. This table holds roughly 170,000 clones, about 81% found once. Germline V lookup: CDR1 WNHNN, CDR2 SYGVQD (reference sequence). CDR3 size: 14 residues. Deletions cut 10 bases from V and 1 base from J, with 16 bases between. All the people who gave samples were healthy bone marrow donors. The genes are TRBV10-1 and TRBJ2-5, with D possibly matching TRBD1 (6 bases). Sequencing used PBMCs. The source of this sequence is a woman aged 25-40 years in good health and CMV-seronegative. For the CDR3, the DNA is TGCGCCACCCCAGGGGCGAACCCCCAAGAGACCCAGTACTTC. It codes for CATPGANPQETQYF.